The 30 T cell receptor beta chains below come from one sample, sequenced in a study of T-cell memory formation after mild COVID-19. TCRdb processed the 5' RACE reads anew with MiXCR; each CDR3 protein has one entry. The repertoire holds approximately 180,000 distinct CDR3 sequences, with 16% as singletons. Specimen: PBMCs or a T cell subset sorted from them (not recorded which). These TCRs come from an adult woman who had mild COVID-19 (a few samples of this study predate the infection). Cell type and time point are not known.

The CDR3 here is CASLTWGQIVLLPTF. CDR3 nucleotide sequence: TGTGCCAGCCTTACGTGGGGGCAAATAGTCCTACTCCCCACCTTC. The rearrangement uses TRBV12-3 or TRBV12-4 and TRBJ1-2, with D possibly being TRBD1 (6 bases). The CDR3 has 15 amino acids. V gave up 8 bases and J gave up 13 bases, with 29 bases separating them.

V usage is TRBV29-1 and J usage is TRBJ2-3; D is undetermined. Trimming stripped 0 bases from V and 11 bases from J, with 12 bases between. Germline values: CDR1 SQVTM, CDR2 ANQGSEA. This CDR3 region has 12 residues. CDR3 bases: TGCAGCGTTGAAGATCGGGTCATTCGGCAGTATTTT. Amino acids: CSVEDRVIRQYF.

The chain is built from TRBV5-1 and TRBJ2-6; D unclear. V lost 8 bases and J lost 2, with 8 bases in between. CDR1 is SGHRS and CDR2 is YFSETQ in the germline V gene. This CDR3 has 13 residues. The CDR3 here is CASSRPGANVLTF. CDR3 in DNA: TGCGCCAGTTCCCGGCCTGGGGCCAACGTCCTGACTTTC.

This clonotype appeared a few times. The chain couples TRBV6-5 to TRBJ2-5; D possibly corresponds to TRBD2 (6 bases). CDR1 is MNHEY and CDR2 is SVGAGI in the germline V gene. This CDR3 is built from 15 residues. V was shortened by 0 bases and J by 4 bases, with 12 bases between the two germline ends. The CDR3 sequence is CASSYSTGARETQYF. CDR3 sequence (DNA): TGTGCCAGCAGTTACTCCACGGGAGCGAGAGAGACCCAGTACTTC.

This clonotype was observed a handful of times. V is TRBV7-9 and J is TRBJ1-1; weak D call: TRBD1 (6 bases). The CDR3 is made up of 15 amino acids. Trimming cost V 5 bases and J 10 bases, with 23 bases left between them. CDR1 and CDR2 (germline): SEHNR, FQNEAQ (reference sequence). The CDR3: CASSPRNSGAERAFF. The CDR3 DNA sequence: TGTGCCAGCAGCCCACGAAACTCGGGGGCGGAAAGAGCTTTCTTT.

The chain carries TRBV7-6 and TRBJ2-3; D is ambiguous. CDR1 is SGHVS and CDR2 is FNYEAQ in the germline V gene. Trimming cost V 2 bases and J 0 bases, with 9 bases left between them. This CDR3 spans 15 amino acids. CDR3 nucleotide sequence: TGTGCCAGCAGCTTACAAACTACTAGCACAGATACGCAGTATTTT. Residues: CASSLQTTSTDTQYF. The full variable domain, completed using reference TRBV7-6 and TRBJ2-3, is GAGVSQSPRYKVTKRGQDVALRCDPISGHVSLYWYRQALGQGPEFLTYFNYEAQQDKSGLPNDRFSAERPEGSISTLTIQRTEQRDSAMYRCASSLQTTSTDTQYFGPGTRLTVL.

The chain has TRBV7-8 and TRBJ2-2; D ambiguous. The CDR3 has 14 amino acids. Germline V lookup: CDR1 SGHVS, CDR2 FQNEAQ. The V gene lost 5 bases and the J gene lost 0 bases, with 7 bases spanning the gap. CDR3 DNA: TGTGCCAGCAGCGCAGTCGCGAACACCGGGGAGCTGTTTTTT. Translation gives CASSAVANTGELFF. Complete variable domain (other parts from reference TRBV7-8 and TRBJ2-2): GAGVSQSPRYKVAKRGQDVALRCDPISGHVSLFWYQQALGQGPEFLTYFQNEAQLDKSGLPSDRFFAERPEGSVSTLKIQRTQQEDSAVYLCASSAVANTGELFFGEGSRLTVL.

This rearrangement joins TRBV20-1 to TRBJ1-2, with a weak D call TRBD1 (5 bases). This CDR3 is 14 amino acids long. CDR1 is DFQATT, CDR2 SNEGSKA, per germline (reference sequence). Trimming removed 1 base from V and 4 bases from J, with 13 bases in between. In DNA, the CDR3 is TGCAGTGCTAGAGTTTCTGCAGGGCCCTATGGCTACACCTTC. Translation: CSARVSAGPYGYTF.

This clonotype turned up a few times. This chain joins TRBV3-1 and TRBJ2-7; 8 bases are a match to TRBD2. The germline V gene has CDR1 LGHDT and CDR2 YNNKEL (reference sequence). The ends lost 0 bases at V and 12 bases at J; junction bases unmatched: 4. The CDR3 contains 12 residues. The CDR3 loop reads CASSQDAGGLYF. The CDR3 DNA sequence: TGTGCCAGCAGCCAAGATGCGGGAGGACTGTACTTC.

This clonotype was picked up a small number of times. The chain uses TRBV18 and TRBJ2-1; D remains unclear. The CDR3 has 16 residues. Trimming cost V 4 bases and J 0 bases, with 13 bases left between them. CDR1 and CDR2 from the germline V gene are KGHSH and LQKENI. The CDR3 spells CASSLLTGLSYNEQFF. In DNA form, the CDR3 reads TGTGCCAGCTCACTCTTGACGGGCCTCTCCTACAATGAGCAGTTCTTC.

V gene TRBV5-1 combines with J gene TRBJ2-5, with 10 nucleotides matching TRBD2. The junction had 3 bases not matched to a gene; V was cut back by 0 bases and J by 4 bases. Germline V gives CDR1 SGHRS, CDR2 YFSETQ. This CDR3 contains 15 residues. For the CDR3, the DNA is TGCGCCAGCAGCTTGGCTAGCGGGAGAGGAGAGACCCAGTACTTC. Its translation: CASSLASGRGETQYF.

The chain carries TRBV24-1 and TRBJ2-3; 9 bases are a match to TRBD1. V shed 9 bases, J shed 0 bases, and the junction held 0 bases outside the gene matches. Germline V lookup: CDR1 KGHDR, CDR2 SFDVKD. The CDR3 totals 13 residues. The CDR3 sequence: CATGTGSTDTQYF. The CDR3, as DNA: TGTGCCACCGGGACAGGGAGCACAGATACGCAGTATTTT.

This clonotype was seen more than once but under ten times. This chain connects TRBV20-1 to TRBJ2-7, with a tentative D call TRBD2 (6 bases). The CDR3 runs to 16 residues. The V end lost 0 bases, the J end lost 0 bases, and 15 bases lay between the germline ends. Germline V gene lookup returns CDR1 DFQATT and CDR2 SNEGSKA (reference sequence). As DNA, the CDR3 is TGCAGTGCTAGAGATACGGGTAGCGGAGGCTCCTACGAGCAGTACTTC. Its translation is CSARDTGSGGSYEQYF.

This clonotype has more than one count but fewer than ten. The chain recombines TRBV4-3 with TRBJ2-1; the match to TRBD2 covers 9 bases. Per germline, CDR1 LGHNA and CDR2 YSLEER. CDR3 size: 14 residues. V trimming: 3 bases; J trimming: 7 bases; junction bases outside the gene matches: 4. The CDR3 reads CASSQGSGSNEQFF. The DNA for the CDR3 is TGCGCCAGCAGCCAGGGTAGCGGGAGTAATGAGCAGTTCTTC.

The chain recombines TRBV4-1 with TRBJ2-1; 12 bases fit TRBD2. The J segment lost 0 bases and the V segment lost 1 base, leaving 13 bases of the junction unmatched. This CDR3 is built from 21 residues. Germline V lookup: CDR1 MGHRA, CDR2 YSYEKL. CDR3 coding DNA: TGCGCCAGCAGCCAAGTAGGCGCTAGCGGGGGGGAAACCTCCTCCTACAATGAGCAGTTCTTC. This gives the protein CASSQVGASGGETSSYNEQFF.

The chain couples TRBV7-9 to TRBJ2-5; maybe TRBD2 (5 bases). In germline, CDR1 is SEHNR, CDR2 FQNEAQ (reference sequence). Trimming stripped 5 bases from V and 2 bases from J, with 15 bases between. This CDR3 has 15 amino acids. CDR3 nucleotide sequence: TGTGCCAGCAGCCGCACCTTTGGAGGACAAGAGACCCAGTACTTC. Translated: CASSRTFGGQETQYF.

This clonotype showed up just a few times. In nucleotides, the CDR3 is TGTGCCAGCAGTTACTCGATTGGACTAGCGGGAGCCTACGAGCAGTACTTC. Amino acids: CASSYSIGLAGAYEQYF. The chain uses TRBV6-2 or TRBV6-3 and TRBJ2-7; 13 positions agree with TRBD2. From germline, CDR1 is MNHEY and CDR2 SVGEGT. V was pared by 0 bases and J by 2 bases, with 4 bases of the junction left unmatched. The CDR3 length is 17 residues.

This clonotype was counted many times. This chain links TRBV7-9 with TRBJ2-1, with 7 bases that match TRBD2. The germline gives CDR1 SEHNR, CDR2 FQNEAQ (reference sequence). The CDR3 runs 14 residues. The junction had 5 bases not matched to a gene; V was cut back by 1 base and J by 8 bases. CDR3 in amino acids: CASSLGAGVDEQFF. CDR3 bases: TGTGCCAGCAGCTTAGGGGCGGGAGTGGATGAGCAGTTCTTC.

This clonotype is a singleton in its sample. A much more abundant neighbour one base away suggests this may be a read error. V is TRBV24-1 and J is TRBJ2-2; D possibly corresponds to TRBD1 (5 bases). The CDR3 length is 14 residues. The V gene lost 4 bases and the J gene lost 5 bases, with 10 bases spanning the gap. Germline loops: CDR1 KGHDR, CDR2 SFDVKD. The CDR3 coding sequence is TGTGCCACCAGTGAAAAGGGGTGGACCGGGGAGCTGTTTTTT. Translation gives CATSEKGWTGELFF.

The J gene is TRBJ2-6, the V gene TRBV27, with no clear D. The CDR3 is 13 residues long. In germline, CDR1 is MNHEY, CDR2 SMNVEV (reference sequence). Trimming cost V 6 bases and J 2 bases, with 5 bases left between them. CDR3 coding DNA: TGTGCCAGCAGGGTCGCTGGGGCCAACGTCCTGACTTTC. Translated, it gives CASRVAGANVLTF.

This clonotype was recorded a few times. The chain combines TRBV5-6 with TRBJ2-5; 7 bases are a match to TRBD1. V shed 3 bases, J shed 13 bases, and the junction held 12 bases outside the gene matches. CDR3 length equals 13 residues. In germline, CDR1 is SGHDT, CDR2 YYEEEE. In DNA, the CDR3 is TGTGCCAGCAGCTCAAAGGACAGGTTTGTCCGGTACTTC. This gives the protein CASSSKDRFVRYF. The entire variable domain, with the rest obtained from reference TRBV5-6 and TRBJ2-5, is as follows: DAGVTQSPTHLIKTRGQQVTLRCSPKSGHDTVSWYQQALGQGPQFIFQYYEEEERQRGNFPDRFSGHQFPNYSSELNVNALLLGDSALYLCASSSKDRFVRYFGPGTRLLVL.

The chain carries TRBV4-1 and TRBJ2-3; TRBD2 is a possible D gene (6 bases). Trimming left V 4 bases short and J 4 bases short, with 18 bases between. CDR1 and CDR2 from the germline V gene are MGHRA and YSYEKL. The CDR3 spans 16 residues. CDR3 DNA sequence: TGCGCCAGCAGCCCCGCCCGGCTAGCGCTTCCAGATACGCAGTATTTT. It encodes CASSPARLALPDTQYF.

This clonotype showed up many times. The chain has TRBV5-1 and TRBJ2-3; D is possibly TRBD1 (5 bases). Germline V gives CDR1 SGHRS, CDR2 YFSETQ. The length of the CDR3 is 16 residues. V was clipped by 0 bases and J by 1 base, with 12 bases between them. DNA for the CDR3: TGCGCCAGCAGCTTGGCCCAGGTGACAGGCACAGATACGCAGTATTTT. Protein product: CASSLAQVTGTDTQYF.

This clonotype was counted only a few times. V and J are TRBV3-1 and TRBJ2-1; D uncertain. Trimming pared 0 bases from V and 8 bases from J, leaving 20 bases between. Germline lookup yields CDR1 LGHDT and CDR2 YNNKEL (reference sequence). The CDR3 sequence is 17 residues long. CDR3 sequence (DNA): TGTGCCAGCAGCCAAGATGTGTCTAGTCGAGTTCGGGATGAGCAGTTCTTC. Amino acids: CASSQDVSSRVRDEQFF.

J is TRBJ2-2 and V is TRBV5-6, with 15 nucleotides matching TRBD2. V was clipped by 3 bases and J by 3 bases; unmatched bases: 9. CDR3 length: 19 amino acids. The germline gives CDR1 SGHDT, CDR2 YYEEEE. The CDR3 nucleotides read TGTGCCAGCAGCTCCGGACTAGCGGGAGGGCCGAGGGACACCGGGGAGCTGTTTTTT. It codes for CASSSGLAGGPRDTGELFF.

V and J are TRBV18 and TRBJ2-7; D ambiguous. Trimming removed 4 bases from V and 3 bases from J, with 7 bases in between. This CDR3 is 12 amino acids long. Germline V lookup: CDR1 KGHSH, CDR2 LQKENI. CDR3 nucleotide sequence: TGTGCCAGCTCACAACAAGACTACGAGCAGTACTTC. The encoded protein is CASSQQDYEQYF.

The gene calls are TRBV5-4 and TRBJ2-7, with 15 positions matching TRBD2. This CDR3 spans 17 amino acids. Germline CDR1 and CDR2: SGHNT and YYREEE (reference sequence). Unmatched junction bases numbered 6, after V lost 5 bases and J lost 0 bases. The CDR3 nucleotides read TGTGCCAGCAGTTCGGGACTAGCGGGGGGTATCTCCTACGAGCAGTACTTC. Translated: CASSSGLAGGISYEQYF.

This clonotype has more than one count but fewer than ten. The rearrangement joins TRBV7-9 to TRBJ1-5, with D perhaps matching TRBD1 (5 bases). Germline V lookup: CDR1 SEHNR, CDR2 FQNEAQ (reference sequence). Trimming removed 1 base from V and 10 bases from J, with 14 bases in between. The CDR3 runs 14 residues. As DNA, the CDR3 is TGTGCCAGCAGCTTAGGGCAGGGACTCACCCCCCAGCATTTT. Amino acids: CASSLGQGLTPQHF.

This clonotype was seen a few times. The chain recombines TRBV27 with TRBJ1-5, with a weak D call TRBD1 (5 bases). The CDR3 totals 15 residues. The germline V gene has CDR1 MNHEY and CDR2 SMNVEV (reference sequence). V lost 11 bases to trimming and J lost 7 bases, with 24 bases between them. CDR3 bases: TGTGCCTATAGGCTCGGGCAGGGTATCGGGCAGCCCCAGCATTTT. It specifies CAYRLGQGIGQPQHF.

This clonotype appeared a few times. The rearrangement uses TRBV3-1 and TRBJ2-1, with D possibly being TRBD1 (5 bases). The CDR3 is 16 residues long. Germline V CDR1 and CDR2: LGHDT, YNNKEL (reference sequence). V was pared by 1 base and J by 8 bases, with 18 bases between. The CDR3 protein is CASSQAQGHYKDEQFF. The DNA of the CDR3 is TGTGCCAGCAGCCAAGCTCAGGGCCACTACAAGGATGAGCAGTTCTTC.